This T cell receptor beta chain appears in the sequencing data of a study of blood T cell repertoires in COVID-19. This clone was seen once. Only in-frame clones appear in the TCRdb table, and some are missing; sequencing was by immunoSEQ multiplex PCR. Of about 230,000 clones listed, approximately 80% are singletons. The specimen sequenced was peripheral blood. This sequence originates from a woman in her forties who had recovered from COVID-19.

The CDR3 coding sequence is TGTGCCAGTACCTGGGGGGGGCATGGCTACACCTTC. Its protein is CASTWGGHGYTF. This chain joins TRBV19 and TRBJ1-2; a weak D match, TRBD1 (6 bases). Germline V gene sequence: CDR1 LNHDA, CDR2 SQIVND (reference sequence). The germline V and J ends were trimmed by 7 bases and 6 bases, with 12 bases remaining between them. The CDR3 runs to 12 residues.